Listed below are T cell receptor beta chains from one sample, sequenced in a study of neurological immune-mediated disorders. TCRdb passed the 5' RACE reads through MiXCR, listing each CDR3 protein once. The sample has about 51,000 distinct CDR3 sequences; about 15% are singletons. The sequenced material came from PBMCs. These receptors were obtained from a man in his fifties or sixties in good health. The CDR3 runs from the conserved cysteine through the conserved F or W. Fields, in order: V gene, clone size, D gene, J gene, CDR3 DNA, CDR3 protein. The D gene is left open where the match is weak. Rows may omit the clone size; those that give it use once, few, many or a size class.

>TRBV24-1|many|.|TRBJ2-1
TGTGCCACCAGTGATCCCTCCGGGACAGGGGGGACTAGCGGGTCGCTTAGCTCCTACAATGAGCAGTTCTTC
CATSDPSGTGGTSGSLSSYNEQFF
>TRBV20-1|many|TRBD1|TRBJ1-4
TGCAGTGTTAGCCAAGGACAGGCTCATGAAAAACTGTTTTTT
CSVSQGQAHEKLFF
>TRBV5-1|many|TRBD1|TRBJ2-1
TGCGCCAGCAGCGCCGAGGGGGCCAGCTCCTACAATGAGCAGTTCTTC
CASSAEGASSYNEQFF
>TRBV7-2|many|.|TRBJ2-5
TGTGCCAGCAGCCCCCTGGCCCAGCAGCAAGAGACCCAGTACTTC
CASSPLAQQQETQYF
>TRBV6-5|many|TRBD2|TRBJ2-1
TGTGCCAGCAGTTACGACTCCGGGGGGGCACACAATGAGCAGTTCTTC
CASSYDSGGAHNEQFF
>TRBV29-1|many|.|TRBJ1-2
TGCAGCGAGCACCGGCCGGGCTATGGCTACACCTTC
CSEHRPGYGYTF
>TRBV6-1|many|.|TRBJ1-5
TGTGCCAGCAGGCCGGTGGGACGGGGTAATCAGCCCCAGCATTTT
CASRPVGRGNQPQHF
>TRBV28|many|TRBD2|TRBJ2-1
TGTGCCAGCAGTTGGGGGACTAACCTTGTTGAGCAGTTCTTC
CASSWGTNLVEQFF
>TRBV5-1|many|.|TRBJ2-1
TGCGCCAGCAGCTTAAACCCGCAGGGAATCTGGGACAATGAGCAGTTCTTC
CASSLNPQGIWDNEQFF
>TRBV5-1|.|TRBD2|TRBJ2-7
TGCGCCAGCAGCTACACCTTAGCGGGAGCTTACGAGCAGTACTTC
CASSYTLAGAYEQYF
>TRBV5-1|many|.|TRBJ2-7
TGCGCCAGCAGCTTCGGGGATACCGGCAGGACGCCCTCCTACGAGCAGTACTTC
CASSFGDTGRTPSYEQYF
>TRBV4-2|many|TRBD2|TRBJ2-4
TGTGCCAGCAGCCCGGAGGGACTAGCGGGAGCGGCCAAAAACATTCAGTACTTC
CASSPEGLAGAAKNIQYF
>TRBV20-1|many|TRBD2|TRBJ2-7
TGCAGTGCTAGTAGTGCTAGCGGGGACGAGCAGTACTTC
CSASSASGDEQYF
>TRBV24-1|many|TRBD1|TRBJ2-1
TGTGCCACCAGTGATGCGGACAGGGCTGAGCAGTTCTTC
CATSDADRAEQFF
>TRBV5-1|many|.|TRBJ2-7
TGCGCCAGCAGCTTGCGCTTCGAGTACGAGCAGTACTTC
CASSLRFEYEQYF
>TRBV20-1|.|TRBD2|TRBJ2-2
TGCAGTGCTAGAGCAGGAACTAGCGGGAACACCGGGGAGCTGTTTTTT
CSARAGTSGNTGELFF
>TRBV7-2|few|.|TRBJ2-2
TGTGCCAGCAGCTTACTCGGGACCGGGGAGCTGTTTTTT
CASSLLGTGELFF
>TRBV5-1|many|.|TRBJ1-2
TGCGCCAGCGGCCCGGACTCTGGGGTGAGAGGTGGCTACACCTTC
CASGPDSGVRGGYTF
>TRBV29-1|many|.|TRBJ1-5
TGCAGCGTTGGAGAGTGGGGGACGGGGAATCAGCCCCAGCATTTT
CSVGEWGTGNQPQHF
>TRBV7-7|.|TRBD2|TRBJ2-1
TGTGCTAGCAGCCCGACTAGCGGGCTTTGGAATGAGCAGTTCTTC
CASSPTSGLWNEQFF
>TRBV28|many|.|TRBJ1-1
TGTGCCAGCAGCCCACCCGGATGGCCGCGTAACACTGAAGCTTTCTTT
CASSPPGWPRNTEAFF
>TRBV5-5|many|TRBD2|TRBJ2-5
TGTGCCAGCAGCCAGGCCGGGGCTAGCGGGAGGGCAGGAGAGACCCAGTACTTC
CASSQAGASGRAGETQYF
>TRBV20-1|many|TRBD2|TRBJ2-1
TGCAGTGCTAGGGCCGGGACTAGCGGTCACAATGAGCAGTTCTTC
CSARAGTSGHNEQFF
>TRBV6-6|many|.|TRBJ2-7
TGTGCCAGCAGTTACTCCGACCCACCAGCGGAGCAGTACTTC
CASSYSDPPAEQYF
>TRBV7-2|many|.|TRBJ2-5
TGTGCCAGCAGCCCCGGACAGTTGGGGGAGACCCAGTACTTC
CASSPGQLGETQYF
>TRBV6-6|many|.|TRBJ2-7
TGTGCCAGCAGGCCCCCCAACATCCCCTACGAGCAGTACTTC
CASRPPNIPYEQYF
>TRBV5-1|medium-sized|TRBD2|TRBJ2-1
TGCGCCAGCAGCCTCCCGACTAGCGGCAATGAGCAGTTCTTC
CASSLPTSGNEQFF
>TRBV7-2|many|TRBD2|TRBJ2-4
TGTGCCAGCAGCTTGAGGACTAGCGGGAGAGCGAAAAACATTCAGTACTTC
CASSLRTSGRAKNIQYF
>TRBV11-2|many|.|TRBJ2-7
TGTGCCAGCAGCTTGGGGGGCCGGACCTACGAGCAGTACTTC
CASSLGGRTYEQYF
>TRBV7-2|many|TRBD2|TRBJ2-7
TGTGCCAGCAGCTTAGTCGGGGGGATTTCCTACGAGCAGTACTTC
CASSLVGGISYEQYF
>TRBV29-1|many|TRBD1|TRBJ1-2
TGCAGCGCCTCTAGGACAGGGGACTATGGCTACACCTTC
CSASRTGDYGYTF
>TRBV5-6|many|.|TRBJ2-7
TGTGCCAGCAGCGGAGGGGGTTTAGAGCAGTACTTC
CASSGGGLEQYF
>TRBV6-2/TRBV6-3|few|TRBD1|TRBJ2-1
TGTGCCAGCAGCCCCCACAGGGGGAAGAATAGTGAGCAGTTCTTC
CASSPHRGKNSEQFF
>TRBV5-1|many|TRBD1|TRBJ2-6
TGCGCCAGCAGCTTCCTACAGGGGAATAGGGCGGGGGCCAACGTCCTGACTTTC
CASSFLQGNRAGANVLTF
>TRBV12-3/TRBV12-4|many|.|TRBJ2-3
TGTGCCAGCACCGGAGGGCCGGACTTTATCACAGATACGCAGTATTTT
CASTGGPDFITDTQYF
>TRBV12-3/TRBV12-4|many|TRBD1|TRBJ2-3
TGTGCCAGCAGGGGACAGGCGAGCACAGATACGCAGTATTTT
CASRGQASTDTQYF
>TRBV4-2|many|.|TRBJ2-7
TGTGCCAGCAGCCAATCAACTGGCCCCTACGAGCAGTACTTC
CASSQSTGPYEQYF